These 18 T cell receptor beta chains were sequenced from one sample in a study of CD8+ T cells in alopecia areata. Isolated RNA was reverse transcribed into cDNA used as the sequencing template. TCRdb's copy holds only in-frame clones and misses some; the assay was immunoSEQ multiplex PCR. Of about 97,000 clones listed, less than 50% were seen once; the top ten hold 1.3%. Specimen: CD4+ T cells sorted from blood. The receptors were sampled from a human donor with alopecia areata.

This clone appeared a few times. A read error may produce the germline difference seen at one junction end. This chain connects TRBV7-2 to TRBJ1-4; TRBD1 is a possible D gene (5 bases). Germline-derived CDR1 and CDR2 are SGHTA and FQGNSA. The CDR3 is 15 amino acids. CDR3 amino acids: CASNLDGTRNEKLFF. CDR3 coding DNA: TGTGCCAGCAACTTAGACGGGACGCGTAATGAAAAACTGTTTTTT.

This clone was detected only a few times. This chain links TRBV28 with TRBJ1-5, with a possible D match to TRBD1 (6 bases). Trimming left V 8 bases short and J 2 bases short, with 13 bases between. Germline V CDR1 and CDR2: MDHEN, SYDVKM. The CDR3 spans 14 residues. CDR3 loop: CASWHSGGNQPQHF. The CDR3, as DNA: TGTGCCAGCTGGCATTCAGGGGGCAATCAGCCCCAGCATTTT.

In its sample, this clone was seen a few times. The rearrangement links TRBV15 to TRBJ2-3; TRBD1 might be the D (5 bases). The germline V and J ends were trimmed by 3 bases and 2 bases, with 15 bases remaining between them. The CDR3 sequence is 16 residues long. Germline CDR1 LNHNV, CDR2 YYDKDF (reference sequence). CDR3 nucleotides: TGTGCCACCAGCAGTCAAAGGGGTGAACACACAGATACGCAGTATTTT. Translating it yields CATSSQRGEHTDTQYF.

The gene calls are TRBV9 and TRBJ2-1; 7 bases are shared with TRBD2. The CDR3 loop spans 13 amino acids. Trimming cost V 0 bases and J 8 bases; bases outside gene matches: 2. CDR1 is SGDLS, CDR2 YYNGEE, per germline. CDR3 in amino acids: CASSVVRGDEQFF. The CDR3 bases are TGTGCCAGCAGCGTAGTTCGGGGGGATGAGCAGTTCTTC.

The CDR3 DNA reads TGCAGTGCTCCCGCTTACTATGAGCAGTTCTTC. It codes for CSAPAYYEQFF. The V call is TRBV20-1, the J call TRBJ2-1; D not resolved. V lost 5 bases and J lost 8, with 10 bases in between. Germline V gene sequence: CDR1 DFQATT, CDR2 SNEGSKA (reference sequence). The length of the CDR3 is 11 residues.

The chain is built from TRBV29-1 and TRBJ1-4; possible D gene TRBD1, 5 bases. Germline loops: CDR1 SQVTM, CDR2 ANQGSEA. The V end was cut by 4 bases, the J end by 8 bases, with 11 bases between. The CDR3 loop spans 12 amino acids. The CDR3 is CSVGQGKEKLFF. CDR3 coding DNA: TGCAGCGTTGGCCAGGGAAAAGAAAAACTGTTTTTT.

The V call is TRBV30, the J call TRBJ1-2; D gene unclear. V was cut by 0 bases and J by 7 bases, with 18 bases left in between. CDR3 size: 15 residues. The germline V gene encodes CDR1 GTSNPN and CDR2 SVGIG (reference sequence). In nucleotides, the CDR3 is TGTGCCTGGAGTGTACATCTCGGAGGGATCTTTGGCTACACCTTC. Amino acid sequence: CAWSVHLGGIFGYTF.

The chain combines TRBV5-6 with TRBJ1-1; D ambiguous. Germline CDR1 is SGHDT and CDR2 is YYEEEE. This CDR3 region has 11 residues. V gave up 4 bases and J gave up 1 base, with 2 bases separating them. DNA of the CDR3: TGTGCCAGCAGCAGGAACACTGAAGCTTTCTTT. This gives the protein CASSRNTEAFF.

The chain combines TRBV29-1 with TRBJ1-4; no firm D call. The CDR3 is made up of 11 amino acids. Trimming left V 7 bases short and J 4 bases short, with 7 bases between. In germline, CDR1 is SQVTM, CDR2 ANQGSEA. The CDR3 DNA sequence: TGCAGCGGGGTCTTTAATGAAAAACTGTTTTTT. Protein sequence: CSGVFNEKLFF.

The V and J genes are TRBV5-4 and TRBJ1-1; 10 bases align to TRBD1. The CDR3 length is 13 residues. J gave up 6 bases and V 4 bases, and 3 bases lay outside the gene matches. Looked up from germline, CDR1 is SGHNT and CDR2 is YYREEE (reference sequence). CDR3 protein: CASSRDRGPEAFF. The CDR3 DNA reads TGTGCCAGCAGCCGGGACAGGGGACCTGAAGCTTTCTTT.

In its sample, this clone was seen a few times. This chain joins TRBV5-1 and TRBJ2-3; D may be TRBD1 (6 bases). V lost 4 bases and J lost 1, with 13 bases in between. The CDR3 sequence is 15 residues long. The V gene's germline CDR1 is SGHRS and CDR2 YFSETQ. CDR3 sequence: CASSPGEVGTDTQYF. In nucleotides, the CDR3 is TGCGCCAGCAGCCCAGGGGAAGTTGGCACAGATACGCAGTATTTT.

A remark on this clone: Other DNA sequences in this sample translate to the same CDR3. The chain has TRBV20-1 and TRBJ2-5; 8 nucleotides agree with TRBD2. This CDR3 comprises 11 residues. Germline CDR1 reads DFQATT; CDR2 reads SNEGSKA (reference sequence). V gave up 6 bases and J gave up 5 bases; unmatched junction bases: 2. CDR3 bases: TGCAGTGCCCCGGGGGGGGAGACCCAGTACTTC. Its translation is CSAPGGETQYF.

This chain joins TRBV29-1 and TRBJ1-5; the D gene is possibly TRBD1 (5 bases). CDR3 size: 14 residues. V was shortened by 4 bases and J by 2 bases, with 12 bases between the two germline ends. Germline assignment: CDR1 SQVTM and CDR2 ANQGSEA. The CDR3 region has the DNA TGCAGCGTTGGGGACTCATATGGCAATCAGCCCCAGCATTTT. As protein: CSVGDSYGNQPQHF.

The J gene is TRBJ2-1, the V gene TRBV6-5, with 8 bases fitting TRBD2. CDR3 length: 14 residues. Germline-derived CDR1 and CDR2 are MNHEY and SVGAGI. V lost 7 bases to trimming and J lost 1 base; unmatched junction nucleotides: 3. The CDR3 protein is CASKAGDSYNEQFF. As DNA, the CDR3 is TGTGCCAGCAAAGCGGGAGATTCCTACAATGAGCAGTTCTTC.

The genes are TRBV5-4 and TRBJ2-7, with D possibly TRBD1 on 5 matching bases. This CDR3 region has 12 residues. V shed 0 bases and J shed 6 bases, with 7 bases lying between them. CDR1 SGHNT and CDR2 YYREEE come from the germline V gene (reference sequence). CDR3 loop: CASSLDRFEQYF. The CDR3 DNA is TGTGCCAGCAGCTTGGACAGGTTCGAGCAGTACTTC.

This chain joins TRBV29-1 and TRBJ2-7; 9 bases are a match to TRBD1. V trimming: 7 bases; J trimming: 2 bases; junction bases outside the gene matches: 6. CDR1 is SQVTM, CDR2 ANQGSEA, per germline. The CDR3 covers 13 residues. The CDR3, as DNA: TGCAGCGGATCGAGGGACAGGGCCTACGAGCAGTACTTC. Its protein product is CSGSRDRAYEQYF.

This clone was seen only a few times. V is TRBV29-1 and J is TRBJ2-5; D may be TRBD2 (6 bases). There are 13 residues in the CDR3. V dropped 3 bases and J dropped 8 bases, with 16 bases sitting between them. Germline CDR1 and CDR2: SQVTM and ANQGSEA. As DNA, the CDR3 is TGCAGCGTTGATCCCGGATCGGGGGTCACCCAGTACTTC. As protein: CSVDPGSGVTQYF.

The chain uses TRBV7-2 and TRBJ2-2, with 7 bases matching TRBD2. The CDR3 has 17 amino acids. V gave up 5 bases and J gave up 5 bases; unmatched junction bases: 14. In germline, CDR1 is SGHTA, CDR2 FQGNSA. CDR3 sequence (DNA): TGTGCCAGCAGCACCTCCCGGGACTACCATAAAACCGGGGAGCTGTTTTTT. Translating it yields CASSTSRDYHKTGELFF.